This TCR beta chain is from a study of identical twins. TCRdb re-called the 5' RACE reads with MiXCR, one entry per CDR3 protein. The data show around 570,000 distinct CDR3 sequences, with 7.5% to 10% seen just once and more than 2.5% held by the top ten. V lost 3 bases to trimming and J lost 9 bases; unmatched junction nucleotides: 6. CDR3 length: 15 amino acids. Germline-derived CDR1 and CDR2 are SGHDN and FVKESK. The same data also contributed to another study, on yellow fever vaccine responses in identical twins.

Sequencing was performed on PBMCs. The J gene is TRBJ1-6, the V gene TRBV14; 9 positions match TRBD1. The sequence came from a woman between 18 and 29 years old in good health. The CDR3 DNA follows: TGTGCCAGCAGCCAGCCCGGGACAGGGCTTTCACCCCTCCACTTT. Protein: CASSQPGTGLSPLHF.